The 25 T cell receptor beta chains given below trace back to one sample, sequenced in a study of blood T cell repertoires in COVID-19. Assay used: immunoSEQ multiplex PCR; TCRdb lists only in-frame clones, some missing. The sample lists under 250,000 clones, approximately 82% occurring once. Sequenced sample: peripheral blood. These receptors were obtained from a middle-aged man with active or convalescent COVID-19.

This sequence joins TRBV4-3 and TRBJ2-1; 7 bases map to TRBD1. Germline assignment: CDR1 LGHNA and CDR2 YSLEER. This CDR3 is built from 17 residues. V shed 3 bases and J 3 bases; nucleotides not matched to a gene: 11. DNA for the CDR3: TGCGCCAGCAGCCAGGGCCTTACAGGGGATCTCTACAATGAGCAGTTCTTC. Translating gives CASSQGLTGDLYNEQFF.

The chain couples TRBV4-3 to TRBJ1-2; D remains ambiguous. The CDR3 consists of 14 residues. Per germline, CDR1 LGHNA and CDR2 YSLEER. Deletions cut 4 bases from V and 0 bases from J, with 9 bases between. The CDR3 sequence: CASSPYRANYGYTF. The DNA for the CDR3 is TGCGCCAGCAGCCCGTACCGAGCTAACTATGGCTACACCTTC.

A remark on this clone: Distinct nucleotide sequences in the sample also encode this CDR3. The gene calls are TRBV4-1 and TRBJ1-5; tentative D call: TRBD1 (6 bases). Germline V gene lookup returns CDR1 MGHRA and CDR2 YSYEKL. V was shortened by 2 bases and J by 1 base, with 6 bases between the two germline ends. There are 14 residues in the CDR3. The CDR3 DNA is TGCGCCAGCAGCCAAACAGGGAGCAATCAGCCCCAGCATTTT. It is translated as CASSQTGSNQPQHF.

The chain carries TRBV5-5 and TRBJ2-7; 7 bases align to TRBD2. This CDR3 is built from 14 residues. CDR1 and CDR2 (germline): SGHKS, YYEKEE (reference sequence). J lost 1 base, V lost 0 bases, and 1 base had no gene match. The CDR3 DNA reads TGTGCCAGCAGCTTGGTGGGGGGGTCCTACGAGCAGTACTTC. This sequence encodes CASSLVGGSYEQYF.

The chain is built from TRBV28 and TRBJ1-5; D not resolved. The CDR3 loop spans 14 amino acids. V was shortened by 2 bases and J by 6 bases, with 11 bases between the two germline ends. Looked up from germline, CDR1 is MDHEN and CDR2 is SYDVKM. The CDR3 here is CASSLRRISQPQHF. As DNA, the CDR3 is TGTGCCAGCAGTTTACGCAGGATTTCTCAGCCCCAGCATTTT.

The rearrangement uses TRBV7-3 and TRBJ1-2, with 7 bases lining up with TRBD1. J was trimmed by 4 bases and V by 2 bases; bases with no gene match: 4. Per the germline V gene, CDR1 is SGHTA and CDR2 is FQGTGA. CDR3 size: 14 residues. CDR3 residues: CASSLDYRGYGYTF. As DNA, the CDR3 is TGTGCCAGCAGCTTAGACTACAGGGGCTATGGCTACACCTTC.

Points on this clone: This sample also contains other DNA sequences that code for the same CDR3. CDR3 nucleotide sequence: TGTGCCAGCAGCTTGACAGGGGGATTCTACAATGAGCAGTTCTTC. Translation gives CASSLTGGFYNEQFF. V usage is TRBV7-3 and J usage is TRBJ2-1, with 9 positions matching TRBD1. CDR3 length equals 15 residues. V lost 3 bases to trimming and J lost 3 bases; unmatched junction nucleotides: 3. Germline V gives CDR1 SGHTA, CDR2 FQGTGA.

The rearrangement links TRBV19 to TRBJ1-6; the match to TRBD1 covers 7 bases. The trim removed 3 bases at V and 9 bases at J, leaving 8 bases unmatched. This CDR3 is 15 amino acids long. CDR1 is LNHDA, CDR2 SQIVND, per germline (reference sequence). In DNA, the CDR3 is TGTGCCAGTAGTATCCGGGACAGATCACCTTCACCCCTCCACTTT. It translates to CASSIRDRSPSPLHF. Variable domain in full (rest from reference TRBV19 and TRBJ1-6): DGGITQSPKYLFRKEGQNVTLSCEQNLNHDAMYWYRQDPGQGLRLIYYSQIVNDFQKGDIAEGYSVSREKKESFPLTVTSAQKNPTAFYLCASSIRDRSPSPLHFGNGTRLTVT.

J is TRBJ2-3 and V is TRBV3-1 (or the pseudogene TRBV3-2); D is perhaps TRBD1 (6 bases). CDR3 length equals 13 residues. Germline loops: CDR1 LGHDT, CDR2 YNNKEL (reference sequence). Trimming pared 3 bases from V and 3 bases from J, leaving 7 bases between. In DNA form, the CDR3 reads TGTGCCAGCAGCCACACAGGGACAGATACGCAGTATTTT. Its translation: CASSHTGTDTQYF.

J is TRBJ2-5 and V is TRBV4-1, with TRBD2 as a possible D gene (6 bases). The CDR3 length is 15 residues. Trimming cost V 4 bases and J 1 base, with 13 bases left between them. Germline V gene data show CDR1 as MGHRA and CDR2 as YSYEKL. CDR3 nucleotides: TGCGCCAGCAGCCGAGGGACTCTACCCCAAGAGACCCAGTACTTC. Its translation is CASSRGTLPQETQYF.

V and J are TRBV7-9 and TRBJ2-6; weak D call: TRBD1 (5 bases). This CDR3 spans 16 amino acids. Trimming pared 1 base from V and 2 bases from J, leaving 9 bases between. Germline CDR1 is SEHNR and CDR2 is FQNEAQ (reference sequence). The CDR3 is CASSLVIGAGANVLTF. CDR3 bases: TGTGCCAGCAGCTTAGTGATAGGGGCTGGGGCCAACGTCCTGACTTTC.

The chain employs TRBV5-4 and TRBJ2-2, with D uncertain. This CDR3 has 15 amino acids. Germline assignment: CDR1 SGHNT and CDR2 YYREEE (reference sequence). With 7 bases removed from V and 0 bases from J, the gap between germline ends came to 13 bases. The CDR3 loop is CASHPVGSNTGELFF. As DNA, the CDR3 is TGTGCCAGCCACCCAGTCGGGTCGAACACCGGGGAGCTGTTTTTT.

The chain combines TRBV7-9 with TRBJ1-4; the match to TRBD1 covers 9 bases. The CDR3 loop spans 15 amino acids. Germline V lookup: CDR1 SEHNR, CDR2 FQNEAQ (reference sequence). V trimming: 5 bases; J trimming: 8 bases; junction bases outside the gene matches: 9. The CDR3 DNA reads as TGTGCCAGCAGCCCAGAAGGGACAGGGCGGGAAAAACTGTTTTTT. Translating it yields CASSPEGTGREKLFF. The full variable domain, with the rest looked up from reference TRBV7-9 and TRBJ1-4, is DTGVSQNPRHKITKRGQNVTFRCDPISEHNRLYWYRQTLGQGPEFLTYFQNEAQLEKSRLLSDRFSAERPKGSFSTLEIQRTEQGDSAMYLCASSPEGTGREKLFFGSGTQLSVL.

This clone has a handful of counts. V is TRBV14 and J is TRBJ1-2; D possibly corresponds to TRBD1 (5 bases). The germline CDR1 and CDR2 sequences are SGHDN and FVKESK. The CDR3 sequence is 15 residues long. Deletions cut 5 bases from V and 0 bases from J, with 13 bases between. CDR3 residues: CASSYGQAPNYGYTF. CDR3 sequence (DNA): TGTGCCAGCAGCTATGGACAAGCTCCTAACTATGGCTACACCTTC.

The J gene is TRBJ2-5, the V gene TRBV18; 7 bases are a match to TRBD1. J lost 5 bases, V lost 3 bases, and 6 bases had no gene match. The germline V gene has CDR1 KGHSH and CDR2 LQKENI. The CDR3 length is 14 residues. The chain's CDR3 is CASSPPTGPETQYF. The DNA for the CDR3 is TGTGCCAGCTCACCGCCGACAGGGCCGGAGACCCAGTACTTC.

This clone showed up just once. The chain employs TRBV19 and TRBJ2-1; a weak D match, TRBD1 (6 bases). The CDR3 is made up of 14 amino acids. Trimming took off 0 bases at V and 5 bases at J, with 8 bases between the two ends. In germline, CDR1 is LNHDA, CDR2 SQIVND (reference sequence). This chain's CDR3 is CASSIEDSHNEQFF. Written as DNA, the CDR3 is TGTGCCAGTAGTATAGAGGACAGTCACAATGAGCAGTTCTTC.

The V and J genes are TRBV30 and TRBJ1-4; TRBD1 agrees at 8 bases. The CDR3 sequence is 15 residues long. With V trimmed by 7 bases and J by 1 base, 8 bases remained unmatched. CDR1 and CDR2 from the germline V gene are GTSNPN and SVGIG (reference sequence). CDR3: CASISTGGTNEKLFF. CDR3 in DNA: TGTGCCTCTATTAGTACAGGGGGAACTAATGAAAAACTGTTTTTT. The whole variable domain, remainder taken from reference TRBV30 and TRBJ1-4, is SQTIHQWPATLVQPVGSPLSLECTVEGTSNPNLYWYRQAAGRGLQLLFYSVGIGQISSEVPQNLSASRPQDRQFILSSKKLLLSDSGFYLCASISTGGTNEKLFFGSGTQLSVL.

This clone occurred once. The chain links TRBV19 to TRBJ2-1; 7 nucleotides agree with TRBD1. CDR3 size: 14 residues. V gave up 6 bases and J gave up 7 bases; unmatched junction bases: 9. Germline CDR1 and CDR2: LNHDA and SQIVND (reference sequence). Here the CDR3 DNA reads TGTGCCAGTAGGAACAAGGGGGCGGGTAATGAGCAGTTCTTC. Translated, it gives CASRNKGAGNEQFF.

This clone was found once. The rearrangement joins TRBV18 to TRBJ1-3; TRBD1 matches 10 bases. The J segment lost 2 bases and the V segment lost 3 bases, leaving 7 bases of the junction unmatched. The CDR3 extends over 17 amino acids. The germline CDR1 and CDR2 sequences are KGHSH and LQKENI. The CDR3 nucleotides read TGTGCCAGCTCACCGGGACAGGGGCCGCCCGCTGGAAACACCATATATTTT. This gives the protein CASSPGQGPPAGNTIYF.

The table lists this clone with a count of one. CDR3 in amino acids: CASSLEGAKETQYF. CDR3 nucleotide sequence: TGCGCCAGCAGCTTGGAAGGGGCCAAAGAGACCCAGTACTTC. The V gene is TRBV5-1, the J gene TRBJ2-5; TRBD1 might be the D (5 bases). V was cut by 0 bases and J by 3 bases, with 9 bases left in between. CDR1 SGHRS and CDR2 YFSETQ come from the germline V gene. The CDR3 runs to 14 residues.

V usage is TRBV5-1 and J usage is TRBJ1-3; D unclear. The CDR3 covers 13 residues. Trimming removed 4 bases at V and 8 bases at J, with 13 bases between. CDR1 SGHRS and CDR2 YFSETQ come from the germline V gene. The CDR3 nucleotides read TGCGCCAGCAGCCCCGGCCCCGCGGACACCATATATTTT. The encoded protein is CASSPGPADTIYF.

The V and J genes are TRBV30 and TRBJ1-4; no reliable D call. The CDR3 extends over 17 amino acids. Germline values: CDR1 GTSNPN, CDR2 SVGIG (reference sequence). Trimming took 0 bases from V and 4 from J, leaving 18 bases between them. Here the CDR3 reads CAWSVLWGGKNNEKLFF. In nucleotides, the CDR3 is TGTGCCTGGAGTGTACTTTGGGGAGGGAAGAATAATGAAAAACTGTTTTTT.

V usage is TRBV7-9 and J usage is TRBJ1-4, with D perhaps matching TRBD1 (5 bases). The germline V gene has CDR1 SEHNR and CDR2 FQNEAQ (reference sequence). V was shortened by 5 bases and J by 7 bases, with 14 bases between the two germline ends. The CDR3 extends over 14 amino acids. Written as DNA, the CDR3 is TGTGCCAGCAGCCTGGGGGGTCTGGGTGAAAAACTGTTTTTT. It codes for CASSLGGLGEKLFF.

This chain links TRBV6-4 with TRBJ1-1; D possibly corresponds to TRBD1 (6 bases). The CDR3 spans 13 residues. Germline-derived CDR1 and CDR2 are MRHNA and SNTAGT. The V end lost 5 bases, the J end lost 4 bases, and 11 bases lay between the germline ends. The CDR3 nucleotides read TGTGCCAGCAGTAGACAGGCGGGCACTGAAGCTTTCTTT. This codes for CASSRQAGTEAFF.

V and J are TRBV5-1 and TRBJ2-5; 8 bases are a match to TRBD1. The CDR3 totals 17 residues. The V segment lost 0 bases and the J segment 5 bases; nucleotides outside the gene matches: 12. CDR1 and CDR2 (germline): SGHRS, YFSETQ. The DNA of the CDR3 is TGCGCCAGCAGCTTGGAGCAGGGGGCGAGGGTGTTGGAGACCCAGTACTTC. This encodes CASSLEQGARVLETQYF.